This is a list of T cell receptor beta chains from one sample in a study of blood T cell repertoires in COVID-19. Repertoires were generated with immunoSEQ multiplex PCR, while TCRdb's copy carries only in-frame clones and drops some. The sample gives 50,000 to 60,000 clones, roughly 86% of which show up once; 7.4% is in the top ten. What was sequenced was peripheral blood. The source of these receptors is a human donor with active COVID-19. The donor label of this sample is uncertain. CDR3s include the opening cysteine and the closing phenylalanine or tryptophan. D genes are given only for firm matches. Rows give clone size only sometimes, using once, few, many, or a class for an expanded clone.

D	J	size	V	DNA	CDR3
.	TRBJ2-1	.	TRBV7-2	TGTGCCAGCAGCCAACAGGGGGGGGGCTACAATGAGCAGTTCTTC	CASSQQGGGYNEQFF
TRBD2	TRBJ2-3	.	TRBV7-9	TGTGCCAGCAGCTTAGAGGGACTAGCGCAATTTTATACAGATACGCAGTATTTT	CASSLEGLAQFYTDTQYF
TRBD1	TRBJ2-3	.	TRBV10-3	TGTGCCATCAGTACCGGGACAGGGTACACAGATACGCAGTATTTT	CAISTGTGYTDTQYF
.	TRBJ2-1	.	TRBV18	TGTGCCAGCTCACCAGACAGACCGACGGCGTCCTACAATGAGCAGTTCTTC	CASSPDRPTASYNEQFF
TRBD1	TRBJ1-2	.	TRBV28	TGTGCCAGCAGTTTAACAGGGGGGCTTGGCTACACCTTC	CASSLTGGLGYTF
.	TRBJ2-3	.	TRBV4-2	TGTGCCAGCAGCCAAGGGCTGGGGGGAAGCACAGATACGCAGTATTTT	CASSQGLGGSTDTQYF
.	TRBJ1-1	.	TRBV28	TGTGCCAGCAGTAATCAGGGGCTCGGAGCTTTCTTT	CASSNQGLGAFF
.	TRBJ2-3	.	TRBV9	TGTGCCAGCAGCTCGGGGCGGAGGGTTGTTTGGAGCACAGATACGCAGTATTTT	CASSSGRRVVWSTDTQYF
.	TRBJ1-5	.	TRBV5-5	TGTGCCAGCAGCTTGGGTAGCAGCAATCAGCCCCAGCATTTT	CASSLGSSNQPQHF
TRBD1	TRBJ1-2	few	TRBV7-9	TGTGCCAGCAGCGGGTCGACAGGGGCCGCCTATGGCTACACCTTC	CASSGSTGAAYGYTF
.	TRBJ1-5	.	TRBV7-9	TGTGCCAGCAGCCCGGTAACAGGTAATCAGCCCCAGCATTTT	CASSPVTGNQPQHF
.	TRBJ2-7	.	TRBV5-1	TGCGCCACCAAATTGGGGGCTCAGTCCTACGAGCAGTACTTC	CATKLGAQSYEQYF
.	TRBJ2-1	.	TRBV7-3	TGTGCCAGCAGCTTAGGAGCGGCGGCCTACAATGAGCAGTTCTTC	CASSLGAAAYNEQFF
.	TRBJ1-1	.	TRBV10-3	TGTGCCATCAGTGCCCGGACATCCGACATTGAAGCTTTCTTT	CAISARTSDIEAFF